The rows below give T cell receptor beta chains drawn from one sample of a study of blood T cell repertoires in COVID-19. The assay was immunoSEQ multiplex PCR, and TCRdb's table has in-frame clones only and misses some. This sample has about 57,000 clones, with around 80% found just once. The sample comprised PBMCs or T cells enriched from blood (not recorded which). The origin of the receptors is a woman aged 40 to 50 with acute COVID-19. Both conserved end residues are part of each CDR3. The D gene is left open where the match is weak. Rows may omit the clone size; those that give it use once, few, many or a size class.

TGTGCCATCAGTGATACTAGCGGGAGTTCGTTCTTC | CAISDTSGSSFF | TRBJ2-1 | TRBV10-3 | TRBD2 | -
TGTGCCAGCAGCCGGGTGGTAGGGGTGGCCAAAAACATTCAGTACTTC | CASSRVVGVAKNIQYF | TRBJ2-4 | TRBV3-1/TRBV3-2 | - | -
TGTGCCAGCAGTCTGCTAGCGGGAGCTTTGACCGGGGAGCTGTTTTTT | CASSLLAGALTGELFF | TRBJ2-2 | TRBV5-6 | TRBD2 | -
TGTGCCAGCGAGGGACAGGGGACAAACACCATATATTTT | CASEGQGTNTIYF | TRBJ1-3 | TRBV3-1/TRBV3-2 | TRBD1 | few
TGTGCCAGCAGCTTAGATCTGGGCAGGGTGCACGAGCAGTACTTC | CASSLDLGRVHEQYF | TRBJ2-7 | TRBV11-2 | - | -
TGTGCCAGCAGCTGGAACAGGGAAAATGAGCAGTTCTTC | CASSWNRENEQFF | TRBJ2-1 | TRBV11-3 | - | once
TGTGCCACCAGTAGGACAGGATTGTCGCAAGAGACCCAGTACTTC | CATSRTGLSQETQYF | TRBJ2-5 | TRBV24-1 | TRBD1 | -
TGTGCCATCCGTGATCCAGGCACTGAAGCTTTCTTT | CAIRDPGTEAFF | TRBJ1-1 | TRBV10-3 | - | -
TGTGCCAGCAGCTCCAAACTTGGACAGGGGAGGCGAGAGACCCAGTACTTC | CASSSKLGQGRRETQYF | TRBJ2-5 | TRBV5-6 | TRBD1 | -
TGTGCCACCAGTGAACACGACAGCACCGGGGAGCTGTTTTTT | CATSEHDSTGELFF | TRBJ2-2 | TRBV24-1 | - | large
TGTGCCAGCAGTTCACCGGGACAGGGAGTCGACGAGCAGTACTTC | CASSSPGQGVDEQYF | TRBJ2-7 | TRBV27 | TRBD1 | -
TGCGCCAGCGGTCAGGCCAACCAAAAAGACGAGCAGTACTTC | CASGQANQKDEQYF | TRBJ2-7 | TRBV5-1 | - | -
TGCGCCAGCACGACAGGGCAGAATCAGCCCCAGCATTTT | CASTTGQNQPQHF | TRBJ1-5 | TRBV10-2 | TRBD1 | -
TGTGCCAGTACCTTGACAGGGAACGGACAGCCCCAGCATTTT | CASTLTGNGQPQHF | TRBJ1-5 | TRBV19 | TRBD1 | -
TGTGCCAGCAGCAGGGGGCCCACCTACGAGCAGTACTTC | CASSRGPTYEQYF | TRBJ2-7 | TRBV6-6 | TRBD1 | once
TGTGCCAGCAGTTACATGTGGGAGTCTGGCAACACTGAAGCTTTCTTT | CASSYMWESGNTEAFF | TRBJ1-1 | TRBV6-2/TRBV6-3 | - | few
TGCGCCAGCAGCCCGACAGTTATGAAAGAGACCCAGTACTTC | CASSPTVMKETQYF | TRBJ2-5 | TRBV5-1 | - | -
TGTGCCAGCAGTTACACTAGCGGGAGAACCGGGGAGCTGTTTTTT | CASSYTSGRTGELFF | TRBJ2-2 | TRBV6-5 | TRBD2 | few
TGCAGTGGTGGCAACCTGGAGACCCAGTACTTC | CSGGNLETQYF | TRBJ2-5 | TRBV20-1 | - | once
TGTGCCAGCAGCTTTTCGGACAGGGCATTACAGCCCCAGCATTTT | CASSFSDRALQPQHF | TRBJ1-5 | TRBV7-8 | TRBD1 | -
TGTGCCAGCAGCTTGTTGGGACAGGCCCTGCTCGGTGAAAAACTGTTTTTT | CASSLLGQALLGEKLFF | TRBJ1-4 | TRBV11-2 | TRBD1 | -
TGCGCCAGCAGCTTGTTGGCAGAGAACACTGAAGCTTTCTTT | CASSLLAENTEAFF | TRBJ1-1 | TRBV5-1 | - | -
TGTGCCAGCAGCTCCCTCTTAAACACTGAAGCTTTCTTT | CASSSLLNTEAFF | TRBJ1-1 | TRBV7-8 | - | -
TGTGCCAGCAGTAGTGGGGGGAGCCGGAACATTCAGTACTTC | CASSSGGSRNIQYF | TRBJ2-4 | TRBV28 | - | -
TGTGCCAGCAGCCGGAACAGGGTTCCAGATACGCAGTATTTT | CASSRNRVPDTQYF | TRBJ2-3 | TRBV7-9 | - | -
TGTGCCAGCAGTGAAGCGAACGGGGGATCACCCCTCCACTTT | CASSEANGGSPLHF | TRBJ1-6 | TRBV6-1 | - | -
TGTGCCAGGGAGCTTGGGACAGGGGATGAAAAACTGTTTTTT | CARELGTGDEKLFF | TRBJ1-4 | TRBV2 | TRBD1 | -
TGCGCCAGCAGCCAAGGGCCCGGGGAGCTGTTTTTT | CASSQGPGELFF | TRBJ2-2 | TRBV4-1 | - | -
TGTGCCAGTAGTACGTTGGGGAGTACTGGAAACACCATATATTTT | CASSTLGSTGNTIYF | TRBJ1-3 | TRBV19 | - | -
TGTGCCAGCAGCCGGGACAGGGCCGTAACGAATACGCAGTATTTT | CASSRDRAVTNTQYF | TRBJ2-3 | TRBV28 | TRBD1 | few
TGTGCCAGCACCCTGGGGCACAATGAGCAGTTCTTC | CASTLGHNEQFF | TRBJ2-1 | TRBV6-5 | - | -
TGTGCCAGCAGCGCCGCCTCCAGGGGGAACACTGAAGCTTTCTTT | CASSAASRGNTEAFF | TRBJ1-1 | TRBV7-9 | - | few
TGCGCCAGCAGCTTGGAACTCAGGGGGCCGAACACTGAAGCTTTCTTT | CASSLELRGPNTEAFF | TRBJ1-1 | TRBV5-1 | TRBD1 | few
TGCGCCAGCAGCTTGGGACACGCTAATCAGCCCCAGCATTTT | CASSLGHANQPQHF | TRBJ1-5 | TRBV5-1 | - | -
TGCAGCGTTGTGCAGACAAAAGGAAACACCATATATTTT | CSVVQTKGNTIYF | TRBJ1-3 | TRBV29-1 | - | few
TGTGCCAGCAGCCCCGGGACAGGGGGCCTGGTGACCCAGTACTTC | CASSPGTGGLVTQYF | TRBJ2-5 | TRBV7-9 | TRBD1 | -
TGTGCCAGCAGCGCCTCGATCACTAGCGGGAGGGCCTACACCGGGGAGCTGTTTTTT | CASSASITSGRAYTGELFF | TRBJ2-2 | TRBV11-2 | TRBD2 | few
TGCAGCGTGCAGGGGACCCCTCGCACAGATACGCAGTATTTT | CSVQGTPRTDTQYF | TRBJ2-3 | TRBV29-1 | - | -
TGTGCCATCAGTGAGTCGGCGGGAGCTATTAAGTACGAGCAGTACTTC | CAISESAGAIKYEQYF | TRBJ2-7 | TRBV10-3 | TRBD2 | -
TGCAGCGTTGAAGGGGGGGACAGCTACGAGCAGTACTTC | CSVEGGDSYEQYF | TRBJ2-7 | TRBV29-1 | - | -
TGTGCCAGCAGCGCCCTACTTTCGGGGGAGGATGAAAAACTGTTTTTT | CASSALLSGEDEKLFF | TRBJ1-4 | TRBV3-1/TRBV3-2 | - | -
TGTGCCATCAGTGAGAGAGGGCTAGCGGCAAAGGGGGGAGAGACCCAGTACTTC | CAISERGLAAKGGETQYF | TRBJ2-5 | TRBV10-3 | - | -
TGTGCCAGCAGTGACAGGGGGAAGCAGCCCCAGCATTTT | CASSDRGKQPQHF | TRBJ1-5 | TRBV28 | TRBD1 | -
TGTGCCAGCAGTCCACCTGATGAACAGGTTGCGCGTGAAAAACTGTTTTTT | CASSPPDEQVAREKLFF | TRBJ1-4 | TRBV28 | - | -
TGTGCCAGCAGCTTACCCGGTAATCAGCCCCAGCATTTT | CASSLPGNQPQHF | TRBJ1-5 | TRBV7-9 | - | -
TGTGCCAGCTCACCACCGGGCAGGGGGCGAATGAACACTGAAGCTTTCTTT | CASSPPGRGRMNTEAFF | TRBJ1-1 | TRBV18 | TRBD1 | few
TGTGCCAGCAGCCAAGATCTAGCGGGGGCCTACGAGCAGTACTTC | CASSQDLAGAYEQYF | TRBJ2-7 | TRBV3-1/TRBV3-2 | TRBD2 | -
TGCGCCAGCAGCTGGCGGGGATGGACTGAAGCTTTCTTT | CASSWRGWTEAFF | TRBJ1-1 | TRBV5-1 | - | -
TGTGCCATCGGGACTAGCGGGAGTTACAATGAGCAGTTCTTC | CAIGTSGSYNEQFF | TRBJ2-1 | TRBV10-3 | TRBD2 | -
TGTGCCAGCAGCTCTGACAGGGGGCTAGCCAAAAACATTCAGTACTTC | CASSSDRGLAKNIQYF | TRBJ2-4 | TRBV5-4 | TRBD1 | -
TGTGCCAGCAGTTTAAAGGGACAGGGGTACCTCCAAGAGACCCAGTACTTC | CASSLKGQGYLQETQYF | TRBJ2-5 | TRBV27 | TRBD1 | -
TGTGCCAGCTGGGGGGGACTGGGGGGGATCACTGAAGCTTTCTTT | CASWGGLGGITEAFF | TRBJ1-1 | TRBV6-5 | - | -